This T cell receptor (beta chain) was sequenced in a study of human thymus T cells. General study results and limits: Thymic and blood repertoires appeared to carry a bias in their V and J gene usage. Unrelated people showed highly overlapping thymic repertoires, related research reported.

CDR3 length: 15 residues. CDR1 is MNHEY, CDR2 SVGAGI, per germline. The V and J ends lost 1 base and 6 bases respectively, with 15 bases between them. Note on this clone: Its matching antigen is unknown.

Resections that were taken during corrective heart surgery supplied the thymus tissue. Only in-frame clones appear in the TCRdb table, and some are missing; sequencing was by immunoSEQ multiplex PCR. The data show about 78,000 clones, roughly 97% seen once. This TCR was sampled from a boy under three years old with a congenital heart defect but otherwise immunologically healthy. The sample taken for sequencing was thymus tissue. V is TRBV6-5 and J is TRBJ1-1; D unclear. CDR3 bases: TGTGCCAGCAGTTACTATGGTCGCATTGGCGCTGAAGCTTTCTTT. Translation gives CASSYYGRIGAEAFF.